This TCR beta chain was captured in a study of T cell responses to AZD1222 COVID-19 vaccine. Clones were read by immunoSEQ multiplex PCR, and TCRdb kept only the in-frame ones, dropping some. The sample records roughly 120,000 clones, less than 90% being singletons. The CDR3 sequence is 13 residues long. J lost 5 bases, V lost 5 bases, and 2 bases had no gene match. Per the germline V gene, CDR1 is SNHLY and CDR2 is FYNNEI. Sample: peripheral blood, taken on day 0 of AZD1222 vaccination. This chain joins TRBV2 and TRBJ1-1; 10 bases align to TRBD1. This TCR was recovered from an adult in good health. This CDR3 reads CASSWDRGTEAFF. For the CDR3, the DNA is TGTGCCAGCAGTTGGGACAGGGGAACTGAAGCTTTCTTT.